This T cell receptor (beta chain) was profiled in a study of cytotoxic CD8 clonotypes in ibrutinib-treated CLL. Study-level background: Patient counts were around 10 relapsed/refractory, roughly 15 treatment-naive and some 17 IGHV unmutated. Following a median approximately eleven months of treatment, with a range of 6 to 36, response samples were taken. Average yields of 255,043 productive templates and approximately 100,000 productive rearrangements characterized the samples.

Clones were sequenced by immunoSEQ multiplex PCR, and TCRdb holds only the in-frame ones, with some missing. The sample lists around 70,000 clones; 90% were seen once. Worth noting for this clone: No antigen is known for it.

Study results and limitations: Circulating CD8+ T-cell counts were tracked by baseline clonality, which exceeded that of age-matched healthy donors.

The CDR3 loop spans 14 amino acids. Germline V CDR1 and CDR2: SGHTA, FQGNSA. V lost 5 bases, J lost 3 bases, and 11 bases lay in between. The receptor's source is a human donor with chronic lymphocytic leukemia. Sequenced material: PBMCs, taken after 12 months of ibrutinib treatment. The V call is TRBV7-2, the J call TRBJ2-1, with D hard to call. DNA of the CDR3: TGTGCCAGCAGCCCCTCCCCCCTCTACAATGAGCAGTTCTTC. As protein: CASSPSPLYNEQFF.